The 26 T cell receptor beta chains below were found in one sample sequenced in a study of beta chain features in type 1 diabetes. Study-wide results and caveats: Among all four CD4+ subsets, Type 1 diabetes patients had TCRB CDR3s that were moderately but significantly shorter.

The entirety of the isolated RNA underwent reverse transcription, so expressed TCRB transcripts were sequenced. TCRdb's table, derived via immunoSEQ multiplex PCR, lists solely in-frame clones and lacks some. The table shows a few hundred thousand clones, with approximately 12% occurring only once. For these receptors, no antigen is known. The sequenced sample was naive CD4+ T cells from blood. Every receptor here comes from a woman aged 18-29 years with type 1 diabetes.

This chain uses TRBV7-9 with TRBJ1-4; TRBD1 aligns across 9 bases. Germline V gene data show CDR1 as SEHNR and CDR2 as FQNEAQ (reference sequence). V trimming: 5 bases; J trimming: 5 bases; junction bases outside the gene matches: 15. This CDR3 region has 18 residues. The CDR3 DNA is TGTGCCAGCAGCACGAGGACAGGGGTAAGCCGAAGAAATGAAAAACTGTTTTTT. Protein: CASSTRTGVSRRNEKLFF.

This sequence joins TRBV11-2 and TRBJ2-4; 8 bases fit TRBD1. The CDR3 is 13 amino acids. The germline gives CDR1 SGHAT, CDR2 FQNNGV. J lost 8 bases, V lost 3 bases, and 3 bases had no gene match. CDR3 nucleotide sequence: TGTGCCAGCAGCTTTGAGGGACAGGACATTCAGTACTTC. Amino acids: CASSFEGQDIQYF.

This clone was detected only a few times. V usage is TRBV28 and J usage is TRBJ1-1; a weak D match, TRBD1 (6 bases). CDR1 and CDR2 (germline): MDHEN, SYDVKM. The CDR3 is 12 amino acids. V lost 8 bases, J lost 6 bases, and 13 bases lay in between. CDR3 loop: CASLTNRAEAFF. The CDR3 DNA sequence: TGTGCCAGCCTCACCAACAGGGCTGAAGCTTTCTTT.

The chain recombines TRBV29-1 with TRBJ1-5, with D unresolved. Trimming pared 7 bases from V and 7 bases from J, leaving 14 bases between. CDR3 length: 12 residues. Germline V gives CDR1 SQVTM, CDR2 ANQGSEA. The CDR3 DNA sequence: TGCAGCGCCTCCGACGGGAACCAGCCCCAGCATTTT. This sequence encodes CSASDGNQPQHF.

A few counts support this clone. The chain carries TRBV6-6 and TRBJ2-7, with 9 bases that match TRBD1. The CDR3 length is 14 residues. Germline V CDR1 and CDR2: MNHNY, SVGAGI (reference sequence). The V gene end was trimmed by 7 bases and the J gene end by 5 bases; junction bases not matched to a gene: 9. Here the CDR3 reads CASKWGQGLHEQYF. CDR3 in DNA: TGTGCCAGCAAGTGGGGACAGGGTTTACACGAGCAGTACTTC.

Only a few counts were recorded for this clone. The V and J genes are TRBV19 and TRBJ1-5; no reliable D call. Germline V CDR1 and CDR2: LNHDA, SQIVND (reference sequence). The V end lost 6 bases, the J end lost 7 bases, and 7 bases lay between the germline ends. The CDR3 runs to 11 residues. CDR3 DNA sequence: TGTGCCAGTAGATCGGGACAGCCCCAGCATTTT. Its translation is CASRSGQPQHF.

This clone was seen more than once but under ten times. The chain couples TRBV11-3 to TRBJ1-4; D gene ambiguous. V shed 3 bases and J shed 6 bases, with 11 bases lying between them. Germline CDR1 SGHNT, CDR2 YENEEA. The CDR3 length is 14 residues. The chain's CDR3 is CASSFRGEDEKLFF. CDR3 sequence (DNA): TGTGCCAGCAGCTTTCGTGGGGAGGATGAAAAACTGTTTTTT.

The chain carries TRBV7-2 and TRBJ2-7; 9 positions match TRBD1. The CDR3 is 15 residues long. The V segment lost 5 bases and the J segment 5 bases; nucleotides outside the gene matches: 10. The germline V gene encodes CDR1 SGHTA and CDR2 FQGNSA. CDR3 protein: CASSPSGTGTNEQYF. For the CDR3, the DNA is TGTGCCAGCAGCCCCTCCGGGACAGGGACAAACGAGCAGTACTTC.

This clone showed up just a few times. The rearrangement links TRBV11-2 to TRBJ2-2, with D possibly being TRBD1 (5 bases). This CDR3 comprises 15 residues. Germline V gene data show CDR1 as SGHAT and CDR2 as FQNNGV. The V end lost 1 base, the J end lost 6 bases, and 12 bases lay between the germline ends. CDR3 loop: CASSLGAGLAGELFF. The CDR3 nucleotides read TGTGCCAGCAGCTTAGGAGCAGGGCTGGCCGGGGAGCTGTTTTTT. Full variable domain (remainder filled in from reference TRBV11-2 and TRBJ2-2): EAGVAQSPRYKIIEKRQSVAFWCNPISGHATLYWYQQILGQGPKLLIQFQNNGVVDDSQLPKDRFSAERLKGVDSTLKIQPAKLEDSAVYLCASSLGAGLAGELFFGEGSRLTVL.

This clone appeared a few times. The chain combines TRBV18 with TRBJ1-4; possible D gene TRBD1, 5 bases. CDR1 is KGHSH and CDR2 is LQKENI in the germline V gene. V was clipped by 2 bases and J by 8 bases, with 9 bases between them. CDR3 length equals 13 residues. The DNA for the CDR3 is TGTGCCAGCTCACCAAATTCAGGGGAAAAACTGTTTTTT. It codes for CASSPNSGEKLFF.

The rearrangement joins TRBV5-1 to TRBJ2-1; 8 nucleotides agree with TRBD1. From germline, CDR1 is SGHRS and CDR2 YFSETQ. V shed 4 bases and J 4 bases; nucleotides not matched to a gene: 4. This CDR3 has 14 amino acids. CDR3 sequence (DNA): TGCGCCAGCAGCGGACAGGGCTCGTACAATGAGCAGTTCTTC. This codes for CASSGQGSYNEQFF.

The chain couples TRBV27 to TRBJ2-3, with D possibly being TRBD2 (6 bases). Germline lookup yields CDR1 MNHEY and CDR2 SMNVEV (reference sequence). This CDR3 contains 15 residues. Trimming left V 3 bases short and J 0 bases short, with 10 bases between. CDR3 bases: TGTGCCAGCAGTTTGTTGGAGGGGAGCACAGATACGCAGTATTTT. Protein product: CASSLLEGSTDTQYF.

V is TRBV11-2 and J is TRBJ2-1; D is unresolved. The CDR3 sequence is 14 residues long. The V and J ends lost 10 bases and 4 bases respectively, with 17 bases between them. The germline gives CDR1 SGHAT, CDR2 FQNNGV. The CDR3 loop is CATGAASAYNEQFF. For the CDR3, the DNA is TGTGCCACCGGCGCTGCCAGCGCTTACAATGAGCAGTTCTTC.

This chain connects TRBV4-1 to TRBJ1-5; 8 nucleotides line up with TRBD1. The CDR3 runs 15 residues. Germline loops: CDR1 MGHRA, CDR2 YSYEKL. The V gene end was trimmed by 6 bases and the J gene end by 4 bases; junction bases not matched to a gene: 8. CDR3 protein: CASRDPGQANQPQHF. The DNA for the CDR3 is TGCGCCAGCAGGGATCCGGGACAGGCAAATCAGCCCCAGCATTTT.

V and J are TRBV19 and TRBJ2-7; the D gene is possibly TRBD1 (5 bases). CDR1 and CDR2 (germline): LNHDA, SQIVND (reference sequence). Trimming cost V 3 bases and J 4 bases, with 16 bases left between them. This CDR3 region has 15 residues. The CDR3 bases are TGTGCCAGTAGTATTTACCAGACAGAGACGTACGAGCAGTACTTC. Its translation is CASSIYQTETYEQYF.

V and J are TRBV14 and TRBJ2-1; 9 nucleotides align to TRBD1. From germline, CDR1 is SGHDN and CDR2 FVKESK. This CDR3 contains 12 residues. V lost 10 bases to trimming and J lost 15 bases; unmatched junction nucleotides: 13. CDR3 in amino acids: CATSLGTGTSFF. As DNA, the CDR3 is TGTGCCACCTCTTTGGGGACAGGGACTTCGTTCTTC.

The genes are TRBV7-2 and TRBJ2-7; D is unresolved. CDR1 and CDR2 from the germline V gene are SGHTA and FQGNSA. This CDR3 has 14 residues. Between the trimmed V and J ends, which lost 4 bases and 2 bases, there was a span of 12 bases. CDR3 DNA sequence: TGTGCCAGCAGCTCCCGCCCTAATGCCTACGAGCAGTACTTC. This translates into CASSSRPNAYEQYF.

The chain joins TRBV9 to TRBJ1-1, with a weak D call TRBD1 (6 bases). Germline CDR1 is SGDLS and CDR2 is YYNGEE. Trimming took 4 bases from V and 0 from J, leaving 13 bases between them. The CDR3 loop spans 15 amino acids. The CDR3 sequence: CASSPAGGLNTEAFF. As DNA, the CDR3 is TGTGCCAGCAGCCCAGCGGGGGGGCTGAACACTGAAGCTTTCTTT.

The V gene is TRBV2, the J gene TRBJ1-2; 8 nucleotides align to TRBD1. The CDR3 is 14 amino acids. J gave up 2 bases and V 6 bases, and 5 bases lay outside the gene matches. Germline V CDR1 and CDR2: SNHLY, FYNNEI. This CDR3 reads CASSPQGANYGYTF. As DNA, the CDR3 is TGTGCCAGCAGCCCTCAGGGGGCAAACTATGGCTACACCTTC.

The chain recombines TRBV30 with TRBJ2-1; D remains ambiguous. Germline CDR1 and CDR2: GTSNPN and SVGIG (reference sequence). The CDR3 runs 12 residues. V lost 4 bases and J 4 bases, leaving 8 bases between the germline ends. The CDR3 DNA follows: TGTGCCTGGATTTTCATGTACAATGAGCAGTTCTTC. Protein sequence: CAWIFMYNEQFF.

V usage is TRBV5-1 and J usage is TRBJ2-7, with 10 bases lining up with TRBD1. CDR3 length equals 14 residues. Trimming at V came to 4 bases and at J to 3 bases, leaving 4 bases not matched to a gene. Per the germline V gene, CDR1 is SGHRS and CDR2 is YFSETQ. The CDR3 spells CASSPGQGLYEQYF. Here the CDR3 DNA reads TGCGCCAGCAGCCCGGGACAGGGGCTCTACGAGCAGTACTTC.

CDR3 in DNA: TGTGCCAGCAGCTTGACAGGTACAGATACGCAGTATTTT. Its translation: CASSLTGTDTQYF. V is TRBV7-9 and J is TRBJ2-3, with a tentative D call TRBD1 (6 bases). The CDR3 covers 13 residues. The germline V gene encodes CDR1 SEHNR and CDR2 FQNEAQ (reference sequence). With 3 bases removed from V and 3 bases from J, the gap between germline ends came to 7 bases.

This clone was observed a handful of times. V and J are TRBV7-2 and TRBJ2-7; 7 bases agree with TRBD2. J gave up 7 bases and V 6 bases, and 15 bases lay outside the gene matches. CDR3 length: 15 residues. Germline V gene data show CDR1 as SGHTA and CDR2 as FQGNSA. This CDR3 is CASSRNRNQAGEQYF. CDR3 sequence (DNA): TGTGCCAGCAGTCGTAACAGAAATCAAGCGGGGGAGCAGTACTTC.

CDR3: CASSAEQETQYF. CDR3 bases: TGCGCCAGCAGCGCCGAGCAAGAGACCCAGTACTTC. The chain combines TRBV5-1 with TRBJ2-5, with D uncertain. This CDR3 is built from 12 residues. Trimming cost V 4 bases and J 2 bases, with 6 bases left between them. CDR1 is SGHRS, CDR2 YFSETQ, per germline.

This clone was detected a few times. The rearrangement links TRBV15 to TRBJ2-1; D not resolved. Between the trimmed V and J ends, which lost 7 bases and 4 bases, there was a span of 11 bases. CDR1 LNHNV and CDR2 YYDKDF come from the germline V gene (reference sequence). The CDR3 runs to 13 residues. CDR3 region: CATTENLYNEQFF. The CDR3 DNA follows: TGTGCCACCACAGAAAACCTTTACAATGAGCAGTTCTTC.

The CDR3 DNA reads TGTGCCAGCAGCGTAGCGGGGGGAAAACTGTTTTTT. Residues: CASSVAGGKLFF. The V call is TRBV9, the J call TRBJ1-4; D is possibly TRBD1 (5 bases). V was trimmed by 0 bases and J by 10 bases, leaving 7 bases between them. This CDR3 is built from 12 residues. In germline, CDR1 is SGDLS, CDR2 YYNGEE.